The 7 T cell receptor beta chains below were found in one sample sequenced in a study of T cells in localized non-small cell lung cancer. Clones were read by immunoSEQ multiplex PCR, and TCRdb kept only the in-frame ones, dropping some. The profile covers about 59,000 clones, with 90% appearing a single time and about 2.1% taken by the ten largest. The sequencing used peripheral blood, collected before any cancer treatment. The receptors shown here come from a woman aged 40 to 75 with stage I lung adenocarcinoma.

This chain connects TRBV6-5 to TRBJ1-1; possible D gene TRBD1, 5 bases. Trimming cost V 6 bases and J 1 base, with 9 bases left between them. This CDR3 spans 13 amino acids. Germline CDR1 reads MNHEY; CDR2 reads SVGAGI. The CDR3: CASRDTANTEAFF. CDR3 nucleotide sequence: TGTGCCAGCAGGGACACAGCGAACACTGAAGCTTTCTTT.

The chain recombines TRBV19 with TRBJ1-4, with TRBD1 identical over 9 bases. Germline-derived CDR1 and CDR2 are LNHDA and SQIVND (reference sequence). V was clipped by 4 bases and J by 7 bases; unmatched bases: 10. The CDR3 contains 16 residues. Here the CDR3 reads CASSTSPGQGIEKLFF. The CDR3 DNA is TGTGCCAGTAGTACGTCCCCGGGACAGGGCATTGAAAAACTGTTTTTT.

The J gene is TRBJ2-5, the V gene TRBV4-2; D gene uncertain. Germline V gene data show CDR1 as LGHNA and CDR2 as YNFKEQ. This CDR3 region has 14 residues. V lost 1 base to trimming and J lost 3 bases, with 9 bases between them. The CDR3 DNA reads as TGTGCCAGCAGCCAAGTTAAACAGAAAGAGACCCAGTACTTC. Its translation: CASSQVKQKETQYF.

The V call is TRBV29-1, the J call TRBJ1-2, with a tentative D call TRBD1 (6 bases). CDR1 is SQVTM and CDR2 is ANQGSEA in the germline V gene. The CDR3 extends over 12 amino acids. V dropped 7 bases and J dropped 10 bases, with 19 bases sitting between them. The CDR3 region has the DNA TGCAGCGCCGCCCTAAGGGGGGATGCCTACACCTTC. This encodes CSAALRGDAYTF.

This clone was seen just once. The chain recombines TRBV7-2 with TRBJ2-7; 10 nucleotides match TRBD2. V trimming: 1 base; J trimming: 5 bases; junction bases outside the gene matches: 5. Germline V gives CDR1 SGHTA, CDR2 FQGNSA. The CDR3 runs to 15 residues. The CDR3 coding sequence is TGTGCCAGCAGCTTAGAAGCGGGGGGGCCCCACGAGCAGTACTTC. It translates to CASSLEAGGPHEQYF.

The V call is TRBV2, the J call TRBJ1-3; D gene unclear. Trimming left V 6 bases short and J 2 bases short, with 14 bases between. Germline V gene sequence: CDR1 SNHLY, CDR2 FYNNEI. The length of the CDR3 is 15 residues. CDR3 sequence: CASRAIDGAGNTIYF. CDR3 nucleotides: TGTGCCAGCAGAGCGATAGACGGTGCTGGAAACACCATATATTTT.

The rearrangement links TRBV9 to TRBJ1-2; a possible D gene is TRBD1 (5 bases). The CDR3 spans 16 residues. The V and J ends lost 5 bases and 4 bases respectively, with 21 bases between them. Germline lookup yields CDR1 SGDLS and CDR2 YYNGEE. CDR3 nucleotides: TGTGCCAGCAGTCCTACCGGGGTAGGGGTGGGCTATGGCTACACCTTC. Its translation: CASSPTGVGVGYGYTF.